This TCR beta chain was captured in a study of T-cell reconstitution after alpha-beta-depleted transplantation in children (dated by TCRdb to about 2016). Study-wide context: Using TCR repertoire profiling, the study followed T-cell immune reconstitution in a quantitative way in children after TCRalphabeta/CD19-depleted allogeneic hematopoietic cell transplantation. The study at large found these results: In some patients, the high TCRbeta diversity seen at day 60 was put down to recipient T cells and intrathymic progenitors that had survived conditioning. Over the following months the frequencies of hyperexpanded clones went down, and after one year T-cell counts and TCRbeta diversity were mostly credited to newly produced T cells. The apparently early recovery of alphabetaT-cell counts about two months after transplant reportedly depended on only several hundred rapidly expanded clones that came from non-depleted graft cells.

This clonotype was observed many times. Its antigen has not been determined. Qualities for individual bases were not recorded, and no much larger clone is one base off. The CDR3 holds 13 amino acids from the cysteine to the phenylalanine. Just CDR3 DNA is preserved here, 39 bases in frame from base 1. Trimming leaves V shorter by 5 bases and J shorter by 7 bases, with the junction holding 7 bases beyond the gene matches. What the treatment or condition label conveys for this sample: allogeneic hematopoietic cell transplantation with graft depleted of TCRalphabeta T cells and CD19 B cells. The children who served as transplant recipients had been given grafts of TCRalphabeta/CD19-depleted allogeneic hematopoietic cells. Receptors were amplified or captured by PCR. The instrument given in TCRdb is Illumina HiSeq 2500. TCR libraries were prepared with molecular barcoding, using unique molecular identifiers to normalize TCRbeta repertoire quantification. TCRdb reworked the public reads: Q25 trimming with fastp, MiXCR clone assembly, productive beta chains retained. Rows with one shared CDR3 protein collapse into an entry with the most common genes and DNA. This sample lists about 170,000 distinct CDR3 sequences; approximately 12% were detected once. Less than 15% of the sample belongs to the ten largest clones.

This receptor was identified in a boy aged 2 to 10 with acute myeloid leukemia, due to receive a stem cell transplant. The chain couples TRBV12-3 or TRBV12-4 to TRBJ1-2, and TRBD1 aligns with 7 junction nucleotides. The sequencing used PBMCs, collected before TCRalphabeta/CD19-depleted stem cell transplant. Read as DNA, the sequence is TGTGCCAGCAGTGGTGACAGGGACCCTGGCTACACCTTC. Translated, it reads CASSGDRDPGYTF.